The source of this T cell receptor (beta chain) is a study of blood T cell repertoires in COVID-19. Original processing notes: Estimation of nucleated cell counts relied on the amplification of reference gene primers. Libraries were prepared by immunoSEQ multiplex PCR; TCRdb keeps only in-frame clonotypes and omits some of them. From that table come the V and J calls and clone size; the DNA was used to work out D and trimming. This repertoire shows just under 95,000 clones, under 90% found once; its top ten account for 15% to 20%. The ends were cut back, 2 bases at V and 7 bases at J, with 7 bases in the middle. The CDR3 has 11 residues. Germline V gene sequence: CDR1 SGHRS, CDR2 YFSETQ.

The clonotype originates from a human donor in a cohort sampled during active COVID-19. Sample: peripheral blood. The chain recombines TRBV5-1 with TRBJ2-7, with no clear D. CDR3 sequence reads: CASSFQAEQYF. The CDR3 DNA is TGCGCCAGCAGCTTCCAGGCTGAGCAGTACTTC.